This T cell receptor beta chain comes out of a study of metastatic and nonmetastatic thyroid tumors. Turning to the study itself: Repertoires from malignant and benign thyroid patients were compared across blood and tumor or nodule tissue.

Source study methods: To classify distant metastasis in papillary thyroid cancer, a model was built from CDR3 differences across clinicopathological groups. TCRdb re-processed the PCR reads through MiXCR. None of the V and J calls come from the authors' own analysis; TCRdb made them. The data contain about 69,000 clones, 14% of them singletons. Note on this clone: As yet, its antigen is unknown.

The germline gives CDR1 WNHNN, CDR2 SYGVQD (reference sequence). Trimming removed 0 bases from V and 2 bases from J, with 12 bases in between. The CDR3 covers 16 residues. Study-level points and caveats: TCR beta diversity was reportedly significantly higher in malignant thyroid tumors than benign nodules, in blood and tumor.

No treatment had been given to any patient before thyroid surgery. The material sequenced was blood. The TCR originated in a male donor with papillary thyroid cancer or a benign thyroid nodule (not recorded which). Some clones in this sample may be carry-over from other donors' samples. The J gene is TRBJ2-3, the V gene TRBV10-1; possibly TRBD2 for D (6 bases). DNA of the CDR3: TGCGCCAGCAGTGAGTCGAATAGCGGTTACACAGATACGCAGTATTTT. Translation gives CASSESNSGYTDTQYF.